The subject of this entry is one TCR beta chain. Its cognate antigen is unknown. This specimen comes from a study of blood T cells in healthy people across ages. At the level of the study: Template switching retrieved approximately one barcoded beta molecule for each two T cells.

This CDR3 has 12 amino acids. Germline V lookup: CDR1 SEHNR, CDR2 FQNEAQ (reference sequence). V was pared by 6 bases and J by 5 bases, with 11 bases between. Through a sample-barcoded 5' primer and a J-beta primer mix, a second PCR was run for roughly 7 to 11 cycles. Through a template-switch adaptor with 12 random nucleotides, each cDNA molecule received a tag. TCRdb used MiXCR to reprocess the 5' RACE reads, holding one entry per CDR3 protein. The table has a few hundred thousand distinct CDR3 sequences, 25% to 30% seen once. Study-wide points: Older age coincided with a roughly linear decline in TCR beta diversity per million T cells.

The sequence was collected from a woman in her seventies in good health. Sequencing was performed on blood. The V call is TRBV7-9, the J call TRBJ2-7; D remains ambiguous. The CDR3 reads CASSSGINEQYF. CDR3 sequence (DNA): TGTGCCAGCAGTTCGGGTATCAACGAGCAGTACTTC.